Only one count was recorded for the clone carrying this T cell receptor (beta chain). What it recognizes is unknown. The entry originates in a study of shared clonotypes between healthy human individuals. General observations from the study: Against clonotypes common to all four donors, non-shared ones had lower generation probabilities. Sorted-subset sequencing was shown by rarefaction to be incomplete despite large depth. Memory subsets generally showed lower estimated richness than naive subsets.

CDR1 is SGHTA and CDR2 is FQGNSA in the germline V gene. J gave up 10 bases and V 5 bases, and 5 bases lay outside the gene matches. The CDR3 is 14 residues long. Using immunoSEQ multiplex PCR, the repertoire was profiled, and TCRdb retains in-frame clones only, with some absent. The sample has some 2.1 million clones; approximately 95% are singletons. Sequenced material: naive CD4+ T cells sorted from blood. Subset denoted: CD45RA+ positively selected. The TCR comes from a man younger than 35 in good health. The V gene is TRBV7-2, the J gene TRBJ2-1; TRBD2 aligns across 13 bases. The CDR3 loop is CASSKGTSGTEQFF. The CDR3 DNA is TGTGCCAGCAGCAAAGGGACTAGCGGGACCGAGCAGTTCTTC.